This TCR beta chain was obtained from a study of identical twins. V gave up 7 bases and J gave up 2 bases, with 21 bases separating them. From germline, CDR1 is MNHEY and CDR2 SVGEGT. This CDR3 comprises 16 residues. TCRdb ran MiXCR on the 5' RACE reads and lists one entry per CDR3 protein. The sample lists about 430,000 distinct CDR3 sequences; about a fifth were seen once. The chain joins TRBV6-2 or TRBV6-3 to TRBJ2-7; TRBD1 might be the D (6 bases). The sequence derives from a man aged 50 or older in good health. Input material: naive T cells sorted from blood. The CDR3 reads CASISHTGTRTYEQYF. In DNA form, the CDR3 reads TGTGCCAGCATCTCTCACACAGGGACCCGCACCTACGAGCAGTACTTC.